This TCR beta chain came from a study of T-cell memory formation after mild COVID-19. TCRdb itself ran the 5' RACE reads through MiXCR, one entry per CDR3 protein. This table holds under 650,000 distinct CDR3 sequences, around 17% found once. Broader study findings: Clones contracting day 15 to 85 were balanced CD4/CD8; later expanders leaned CD4+.

Concerning this clonotype: The antigen remains undetermined.

V was pared by 3 bases and J by 5 bases, with 11 bases between. The CDR3 runs to 13 residues. Germline V lookup: CDR1 SGDLS, CDR2 YYNGEE. The V gene is TRBV9, the J gene TRBJ1-1; D gene uncertain. The sequence came from an adult woman who had mild COVID-19 (a few samples of this study predate the infection). Cell type and time point are not known. The sample comprised PBMCs or a T cell subset sorted from them (not recorded which). The CDR3 is CASSETLGTEAFF. The CDR3 DNA reads as TGTGCCAGCAGCGAAACCTTGGGAACTGAAGCTTTCTTT.